Shown below are 29 T cell receptor beta chains from a single sample sequenced in a study of identical twins. TCRdb recomputed calls from the 5' RACE reads with MiXCR, one row per CDR3 protein. This table has a few hundred thousand distinct CDR3 sequences, approximately 9.6% appearing once. These same records also appear under a second study, on yellow fever vaccine responses in identical twins.

The sample comprised PBMCs. These receptors all come from a young woman in good health.

The table lists this clonotype with a few counts. The chain couples TRBV12-3 or TRBV12-4 to TRBJ2-2; D is unresolved. This CDR3 has 10 amino acids. Trimming shortened V by 6 bases and J by 10 bases, and 6 bases separated the two germline ends. The CDR3: CASSSKELFF. The CDR3 DNA is TGTGCCAGCAGCTCCAAGGAGCTGTTTTTT.

The sample holds many counts of this clonotype. This chain joins TRBV6-1 and TRBJ2-7; TRBD1 matches 7 bases. The V gene end was trimmed by 6 bases and the J gene end by 7 bases; junction bases not matched to a gene: 15. CDR1 MNHNS and CDR2 SASEGT come from the germline V gene. This CDR3 spans 15 amino acids. The CDR3 bases are TGTGCCAGCAGCACCAAACAGGGGACCACTGGGGAGCAGTACTTC. This sequence encodes CASSTKQGTTGEQYF.

The sample holds a few counts of this clonotype. The chain employs TRBV12-3 or TRBV12-4 and TRBJ1-5; D might be TRBD1 (5 bases). V lost 5 bases to trimming and J lost 2 bases, with 25 bases between them. The CDR3 runs 19 residues. CDR3 sequence: CASSGSWTKGGWRNQPQHF. CDR3 coding DNA: TGTGCCAGCAGTGGCTCGTGGACAAAGGGTGGGTGGCGCAATCAGCCCCAGCATTTT.

This clonotype was detected a few times. The chain couples TRBV12-3 or TRBV12-4 to TRBJ2-3; D perhaps matches TRBD2 (6 bases). V was clipped by 7 bases and J by 3 bases, with 17 bases between them. The CDR3 has 15 residues. The CDR3 protein is CASNDGGTGTDTQYF. The CDR3 nucleotides read TGTGCCAGCAACGACGGGGGAACCGGAACAGATACGCAGTATTTT.

The chain combines TRBV6-1 with TRBJ1-5; 7 nucleotides match TRBD1. Germline CDR1 is MNHNS and CDR2 is SASEGT. Trimming cost V 7 bases and J 4 bases; bases outside gene matches: 4. The CDR3 covers 13 residues. The CDR3 nucleotides are TGTGCCAGCACCGACAGGGCTAATCAGCCCCAGCATTTT. Amino acid sequence: CASTDRANQPQHF.

The chain has TRBV7-3 and TRBJ2-3; D gene ambiguous. This CDR3 spans 13 amino acids. Germline loops: CDR1 SGHTA, CDR2 FQGTGA. V lost 4 bases, J lost 6 bases, and 11 bases lay in between. CDR3 amino acids: CASSSGLKDTQYF. The DNA for the CDR3 is TGTGCCAGCAGCTCGGGTCTTAAGGATACGCAGTATTTT. The whole variable domain, filled in from reference TRBV7-3 and TRBJ2-3, reads GAGVSQTPSNKVTEKGKYVELRCDPISGHTALYWYRQSLGQGPEFLIYFQGTGAADDSGLPNDRFFAVRPEGSVSTLKIQRTERGDSAVYLCASSSGLKDTQYFGPGTRLTVL.

This sequence joins TRBV6-2 or TRBV6-3 and TRBJ2-3, with TRBD1 as a possible D gene (7 bases). The CDR3 is 18 residues long. Per germline, CDR1 MNHEY and CDR2 SVGEGT. Trimming shortened V by 5 bases and J by 2 bases, and 23 bases separated the two germline ends. The CDR3 DNA reads as TGTGCCAGCAGTAAGGGCGGAGGGACAGCTCAACACACAGATACGCAGTATTTT. Translated, it gives CASSKGGGTAQHTDTQYF.

In its sample, this clonotype was seen many times. The J gene is TRBJ2-7, the V gene TRBV5-1; 9 bases line up with TRBD1. Trimming removed 4 bases from V and 5 bases from J; junction bases left unmatched: 7. Per the germline V gene, CDR1 is SGHRS and CDR2 is YFSETQ. The CDR3 is made up of 14 amino acids. CDR3 sequence reads: CASSVTGGINEQYF. The CDR3 nucleotides are TGCGCCAGCAGCGTAACAGGGGGCATCAACGAGCAGTACTTC.

The genes are TRBV7-3 and TRBJ2-2; a possible D gene is TRBD1 (5 bases). The CDR3 contains 14 residues. Germline loops: CDR1 SGHTA, CDR2 FQGTGA. The V end lost 10 bases, the J end lost 0 bases, and 12 bases lay between the germline ends. The chain's CDR3 is CATRAGSNTGELFF. The CDR3 nucleotides are TGTGCCACAAGGGCAGGGTCGAACACCGGGGAGCTGTTTTTT.

This clonotype has a handful of counts. This chain uses TRBV7-9 with TRBJ1-6, with D possibly TRBD1 on 5 matching bases. The CDR3 runs to 15 residues. Germline CDR1 and CDR2: SEHNR and FQNEAQ (reference sequence). The germline V and J ends were trimmed by 4 bases and 6 bases, with 13 bases remaining between them. This chain's CDR3 is CASSSTQGFNSPLHF. The CDR3 coding sequence is TGTGCCAGCAGCTCAACCCAGGGCTTTAATTCACCCCTCCACTTT.

The genes are TRBV5-6 and TRBJ2-2; 9 positions agree with TRBD1. This CDR3 is built from 15 residues. CDR1 SGHDT and CDR2 YYEEEE come from the germline V gene. The V and J ends lost 4 bases and 4 bases, in that order; junction bases with no gene match: 5. The CDR3 region is CASSRTGDPTGELFF. As DNA, the CDR3 is TGTGCCAGCAGCAGGACAGGGGACCCCACCGGGGAGCTGTTTTTT.

This clonotype occurred many times. The V and J genes are TRBV12-3 or TRBV12-4 and TRBJ2-1; 13 bases are shared with TRBD2. The CDR3 loop spans 16 amino acids. The junction had 5 bases not matched to a gene; V was cut back by 5 bases and J by 4 bases. As DNA, the CDR3 is TGTGCCAGCAGTGCACGGACTAGCGGGAGTTACAATGAGCAGTTCTTC. Translating it yields CASSARTSGSYNEQFF.

In this sample, this clonotype turned up a few times. The rearrangement joins TRBV5-1 to TRBJ1-2, with D hard to call. Germline V gene sequence: CDR1 SGHRS, CDR2 YFSETQ. This CDR3 is 15 amino acids long. V was cut by 3 bases and J by 2 bases, with 14 bases left in between. The CDR3 DNA reads TGCGCCAGCAGCTCCATGAATGGGGTCAACTATGGCTACACCTTC. Translating gives CASSSMNGVNYGYTF.

Notes on this clonotype: A read error may account for a junction end that differs from germline. The genes are TRBV7-8 and TRBJ2-7, with 10 bases aligning to TRBD2. This CDR3 contains 13 residues. CDR1 and CDR2 (germline): SGHVS, FQNEAQ. The CDR3 DNA sequence: TGTGCCAGCAGCTCTCCTGGACTAGCGGAGCTGTACTTC. It is translated as CASSSPGLAELYF. Full variable domain (rest looked up from reference TRBV7-8 and TRBJ2-7): GAGVSQSPRYKVAKRGQDVALRCDPISGHVSLFWYQQALGQGPEFLTYFQNEAQLDKSGLPSDRFFAERPEGSVSTLKIQRTQQEDSAVYLCASSSPGLAELYFGPGTRLTVT.

The rearrangement uses TRBV12-3 or TRBV12-4 and TRBJ2-7, with D possibly being TRBD1 or TRBD2 (6 bases each). V dropped 5 bases and J dropped 7 bases, with 21 bases sitting between them. The CDR3 consists of 15 residues. CDR3 residues: CASSQTGSGAGEQYF. CDR3 bases: TGTGCCAGCAGTCAAACCGGGTCAGGGGCGGGGGAGCAGTACTTC.

The gene calls are TRBV10-2 and TRBJ2-4, with D perhaps matching TRBD2 (7 bases). The V gene's germline CDR1 is WSHSY and CDR2 SAAADI. The V end lost 7 bases, the J end lost 5 bases, and 15 bases lay between the germline ends. The length of the CDR3 is 14 residues. CDR3 sequence reads: CASMRGGGQNIQYF. The CDR3, as DNA: TGCGCCAGCATGAGGGGGGGAGGGCAAAACATTCAGTACTTC.

This clonotype has at least ten counts. The V gene is TRBV5-6, the J gene TRBJ1-1; D unresolved. The V end was cut by 2 bases, the J end by 1 base, with 9 bases between. The CDR3 spans 14 residues. In germline, CDR1 is SGHDT, CDR2 YYEEEE. CDR3 nucleotides: TGTGCCAGCAGCTTCGAGGAGGGGAACACTGAAGCTTTCTTT. It codes for CASSFEEGNTEAFF.

There are many counts of this clonotype. The rearrangement links TRBV12-3 or TRBV12-4 to TRBJ1-5; D might be TRBD1 (6 bases). The CDR3 runs to 13 residues. The germline V and J ends were trimmed by 1 base and 7 bases, with 8 bases remaining between them. The CDR3 region has the DNA TGTGCCAGCAGTTTAGTAGGGGGGCAGCCCCAGCATTTT. Its protein product is CASSLVGGQPQHF.

Only a few counts were recorded for this clonotype. V usage is TRBV28 and J usage is TRBJ2-7; D call uncertain. Trimming cost V 4 bases and J 7 bases, with 14 bases left between them. CDR1 and CDR2 (germline): MDHEN, SYDVKM. CDR3 length: 13 amino acids. The CDR3 protein is CASSSGPFWEQYF. The CDR3 DNA follows: TGTGCCAGCAGTTCTGGGCCCTTCTGGGAGCAGTACTTC.

The V call is TRBV5-1, the J call TRBJ2-5, with a possible D match to TRBD1 (6 bases). The CDR3 covers 15 residues. Deletions cut 4 bases from V and 4 bases from J, with 17 bases between. The germline V gene encodes CDR1 SGHRS and CDR2 YFSETQ. The CDR3 reads CASSDQQQGPETQYF. The CDR3 DNA sequence: TGCGCCAGCAGCGACCAACAACAGGGTCCAGAGACCCAGTACTTC.

The chain employs TRBV15 and TRBJ2-5; D is undetermined. V lost 4 bases, J lost 5 bases, and 11 bases lay in between. The germline gives CDR1 LNHNV, CDR2 YYDKDF (reference sequence). This CDR3 has 13 amino acids. The CDR3 region is CATSKPRSETQYF. The DNA for the CDR3 is TGTGCCACCAGCAAGCCCAGGAGTGAGACCCAGTACTTC.

The V call is TRBV7-9, the J call TRBJ2-3; a possible D gene is TRBD1 (5 bases). Per germline, CDR1 SEHNR and CDR2 FQNEAQ (reference sequence). With 0 bases removed from V and 0 bases from J, the gap between germline ends came to 13 bases. CDR3 length: 17 amino acids. The CDR3 DNA is TGTGCCAGCAGCTTAGCAACGACAGCCTCTAGCACAGATACGCAGTATTTT. Translation: CASSLATTASSTDTQYF. Supplemented by reference TRBV7-9 and TRBJ2-3, the full variable domain reads DTGVSQNPRHKITKRGQNVTFRCDPISEHNRLYWYRQTLGQGPEFLTYFQNEAQLEKSRLLSDRFSAERPKGSFSTLEIQRTEQGDSAMYLCASSLATTASSTDTQYFGPGTRLTVL.

This clonotype was found many times. The chain links TRBV10-3 to TRBJ2-7, with D maybe TRBD1 (5 bases). The V gene lost 0 bases and the J gene lost 9 bases, with 9 bases spanning the gap. The V gene's germline CDR1 is ENHRY and CDR2 SYGVKD. This CDR3 comprises 12 residues. The CDR3 loop reads CAISESMQGQYF. DNA of the CDR3: TGTGCCATCAGTGAGTCGATGCAGGGGCAGTACTTC.

This clonotype was observed at least ten times. The chain combines TRBV4-3 with TRBJ2-1, with D perhaps TRBD2 (6 bases). The V end lost 5 bases, the J end lost 0 bases, and 11 bases lay between the germline ends. The germline V gene has CDR1 LGHNA and CDR2 YSLEER. The CDR3 consists of 15 residues. This CDR3 reads CASSFSGFSYNEQFF. The DNA of the CDR3 is TGCGCCAGCAGCTTTAGCGGATTCTCCTACAATGAGCAGTTCTTC.

This clonotype was seen many times. The J gene is TRBJ1-5, the V gene TRBV5-6; tentatively, D is TRBD1 (6 bases). This CDR3 comprises 16 residues. The germline gives CDR1 SGHDT, CDR2 YYEEEE. The ends were cut back, 4 bases at V and 3 bases at J, with 17 bases in the middle. The CDR3 reads CASSQRGGDSNQPQHF. CDR3 nucleotides: TGTGCCAGCAGCCAGAGGGGGGGCGATTCCAATCAGCCCCAGCATTTT.

In its sample, this clonotype was seen many times. The rearrangement joins TRBV27 to TRBJ2-7, with 7 bases aligning to TRBD2. V lost 3 bases and J lost 0; bases outside the gene matches: 5. CDR3 length: 15 residues. Germline lookup yields CDR1 MNHEY and CDR2 SMNVEV (reference sequence). CDR3 region: CASSLGGRFSYEQYF. The CDR3 nucleotides are TGTGCCAGCAGTTTGGGAGGGAGGTTCTCCTACGAGCAGTACTTC.

This clonotype was observed at least ten times. The V and J genes are TRBV27 and TRBJ1-6; D is uncertain. Germline assignment: CDR1 MNHEY and CDR2 SMNVEV (reference sequence). The CDR3 extends over 9 amino acids. V was shortened by 8 bases and J by 11 bases, with 4 bases between the two germline ends. CDR3: CASGAPLHF. In DNA, the CDR3 is TGTGCCAGCGGGGCACCCCTCCACTTT.

This clonotype has ten or more counts. Sequence at one end of the junction differs from germline and may be a read error. The J gene is TRBJ1-1, the V gene TRBV3-1; 9 nucleotides line up with TRBD1. The CDR3 totals 15 residues. Per the germline V gene, CDR1 is LGHDT and CDR2 is YNNKEL (reference sequence). The CDR3 DNA reads as TGTGCCAGCAGCCAGACAGGGGGACCGAACGCTGAAGCTTTCTTT. Protein sequence: CASSQTGGPNAEAFF.

This clonotype appeared many times. The chain employs TRBV20-1 and TRBJ1-1, with unresolved D. This CDR3 comprises 12 residues. Germline V gives CDR1 DFQATT, CDR2 SNEGSKA (reference sequence). Between the trimmed V and J ends, which lost 3 bases and 3 bases, there was a span of 8 bases. The CDR3 DNA is TGCAGTGCTAGTAATACCTACACTGAAGCTTTCTTT. Translation gives CSASNTYTEAFF.